These 4 T cell receptor beta chains originate from one sample sequenced in a study of cytotoxic CD8 clonotypes in ibrutinib-treated CLL. Measured with immunoSEQ multiplex PCR; TCRdb has only the in-frame clones, and not every one. Found here are approximately 280,000 clones, 60% to 80% of them singletons; the top ten hold roughly 5%. The starting material was PBMCs, obtained at disease progression, from a patient treated with ibrutinib. These receptors all stem from a human donor with chronic lymphocytic leukemia.

This clone was picked up one time. V and J are TRBV23-1 and TRBJ1-1; 7 nucleotides align to TRBD1. TRBV23-1 is labeled an ORF, and its function is uncertain. This CDR3 has 17 amino acids. Losses at the gene ends were 0 bases for V and 3 bases for J; bases not matched to a gene: 10. As DNA, the CDR3 is TGCGCCAGCAGTCAATCGCCGTGGGCAGGGGGGGACACTGAAGCTTTCTTT. Protein product: CASSQSPWAGGDTEAFF.

The chain is built from TRBV18 and TRBJ2-1, with 12 bases aligning to TRBD2. The CDR3 is made up of 17 amino acids. With V trimmed by 0 bases and J by 9 bases, 9 bases remained unmatched. Germline CDR1 reads KGHSH; CDR2 reads LQKENI. The CDR3 sequence: CASSPPDLAGGPGEQFF. The CDR3 DNA is TGTGCCAGCTCACCACCGGACCTAGCGGGAGGGCCGGGTGAGCAGTTCTTC.

The chain carries TRBV15 and TRBJ2-3, with no clear D. Germline CDR1 LNHNV, CDR2 YYDKDF (reference sequence). Between the trimmed V and J ends, which lost 0 bases and 6 bases, there was a span of 7 bases. The CDR3 runs to 13 residues. The CDR3 loop is CATSRDFGDTQYF. The CDR3 coding sequence is TGTGCCACCAGCAGAGATTTCGGGGATACGCAGTATTTT.

The rearrangement uses TRBV7-3 and TRBJ2-5; weak D call: TRBD2 (5 bases). Germline CDR1 SGHTA, CDR2 FQGTGA. Deletions cut 5 bases from V and 5 bases from J, with 9 bases between. This CDR3 has 12 residues. The CDR3 is CASSPRGETQYF. The CDR3, as DNA: TGTGCCAGCAGCCCCCGAGGGGAGACCCAGTACTTC. Full variable domain (remainder filled in from reference TRBV7-3 and TRBJ2-5): GAGVSQTPSNKVTEKGKYVELRCDPISGHTALYWYRQSLGQGPEFLIYFQGTGAADDSGLPNDRFFAVRPEGSVSTLKIQRTERGDSAVYLCASSPRGETQYFGPGTRLLVL.